This T cell receptor beta chain was obtained from a study of blood T cell repertoires in COVID-19. Germline V gene lookup returns CDR1 DFQATT and CDR2 SNEGSKA (reference sequence). The length of the CDR3 is 12 residues. Trimming removed 3 bases at V and 6 bases at J, with 9 bases between. This clone appeared once. Some clones are missing from TCRdb's copy, which holds only in-frame ones; the method was immunoSEQ multiplex PCR. The sample carries approximately 150,000 clones, approximately 93% recorded once. Sample: peripheral blood. This sequence originates from a woman aged 60 to 75 with COVID-19, enrolled during active disease. V is TRBV20-1 and J is TRBJ2-1; D gene uncertain. For the CDR3, the DNA is TGCAGTGCTAGTTCTCCCGGCAATGAGCAGTTCTTC. This translates into CSASSPGNEQFF.